This entry is about one T cell receptor (beta chain). TCRdb re-called the 5' RACE reads; one entry per CDR3 protein, DNA not given. The listing contains over 150,000 distinct CDR3 sequences. These data are taken from a study of monozygotic twins with inflammatory bowel disease. Germline V CDR1 and CDR2: SGHRS, YFSETQ. This CDR3 is built from 14 residues. The chain links TRBV5-1 to TRBJ2-3; the TRBD2 assignment by TCRdb is unverifiable without DNA. This receptor was taken from a human donor with ulcerative colitis or Crohn's disease, or a healthy co-twin of an affected twin (not recorded which). Specimen: blood. The CDR3 region is CASSPGLNTDTQYF.